These 18 T cell receptor beta chains were sequenced from one sample in a study of OX40 agonist ivuxolimab in advanced cancers. This table comes from immunoSEQ multiplex PCR, and its TCRdb copy is limited to in-frame clones, with some not included. The table lists approximately 74,000 clones, around 93% of them singletons, with around 0.3% in the top ten. The input for sequencing was CD4+ or CD8+ T cells sorted from blood, taken in a trial of the OX40 agonist ivuxolimab. All receptors come from an adult with an advanced solid tumor such as melanoma, head and neck, liver or kidney cancer.

This clone was seen a single time. The chain links TRBV6-1 to TRBJ1-1; D not certain. Germline V lookup: CDR1 MNHNS, CDR2 SASEGT. The V end was cut by 5 bases, the J end by 0 bases, with 10 bases between. CDR3 size: 14 residues. CDR3 in amino acids: CASSLRTVNTEAFF. The CDR3 DNA follows: TGTGCCAGCAGTTTGCGGACGGTGAACACTGAAGCTTTCTTT.

The V call is TRBV9, the J call TRBJ1-5, with D tentatively TRBD1 (5 bases). Trimming took off 4 bases at V and 1 base at J, with 12 bases between the two ends. CDR3 length equals 15 residues. CDR1 and CDR2 (germline): SGDLS, YYNGEE. CDR3 sequence: CASSPQGGSNQPQHF. Written as DNA, the CDR3 is TGTGCCAGCAGCCCCCAGGGAGGGAGCAATCAGCCCCAGCATTTT.

The rearrangement links TRBV19 to TRBJ2-5; possible D gene TRBD2, 6 bases. CDR3 length equals 13 residues. The germline CDR1 and CDR2 sequences are LNHDA and SQIVND (reference sequence). V lost 5 bases and J lost 2, with 9 bases in between. The CDR3 DNA is TGTGCCAGTAGTCAGGGACTTCAAGAGACCCAGTACTTC. Amino acids: CASSQGLQETQYF.

The chain couples TRBV25-1 to TRBJ2-7; D is undetermined. The CDR3 extends over 12 amino acids. CDR1 and CDR2 (germline): MGHDK, SYGVNS. V lost 4 bases and J lost 6, with 10 bases in between. The CDR3 DNA is TGTGCCAGCAGTGTATACGGTGGCGAGCAGTACTTC. Translated, it gives CASSVYGGEQYF.

This clone came up once. This rearrangement joins TRBV7-2 to TRBJ2-2, with D tentatively TRBD1 or TRBD2 (5 bases each). The CDR3 spans 16 residues. V was cut by 5 bases and J by 1 base, with 14 bases left in between. CDR1 and CDR2 (germline): SGHTA, FQGNSA. DNA of the CDR3: TGTGCCAGCAGCCGACTGGGGACGGTGAACACCGGGGAGCTGTTTTTT. Amino acids: CASSRLGTVNTGELFF.

V usage is TRBV6-5 and J usage is TRBJ2-3; tentatively, D is TRBD2 (6 bases). The CDR3 spans 13 residues. Trimming stripped 7 bases from V and 2 bases from J, with 10 bases between. In germline, CDR1 is MNHEY, CDR2 SVGAGI. CDR3 nucleotide sequence: TGTGCCAGCAACGGGGGATTCACAGATACGCAGTATTTT. It codes for CASNGGFTDTQYF.

V and J are TRBV6-5 and TRBJ1-5, with D tentatively TRBD1 (5 bases). The CDR3 extends over 13 amino acids. CDR1 and CDR2 (germline): MNHEY, SVGAGI. Trimming took off 6 bases at V and 2 bases at J, with 8 bases between the two ends. DNA for the CDR3: TGTGCCAGCAGCCAGGGCCGCAATCAGCCCCAGCATTTT. Protein sequence: CASSQGRNQPQHF.

The gene calls are TRBV7-2 and TRBJ1-5, with D perhaps TRBD1 (6 bases). V was trimmed by 5 bases and J by 9 bases, leaving 14 bases between them. This CDR3 is 13 amino acids long. Germline V gives CDR1 SGHTA, CDR2 FQGNSA. CDR3: CASSRTDNAPQHF. In DNA, the CDR3 is TGTGCCAGCAGCCGGACAGACAATGCGCCCCAGCATTTT.

The chain couples TRBV10-3 to TRBJ1-6; D is possibly TRBD1 (6 bases). Trimming cost V 0 bases and J 10 bases, with 16 bases left between them. Germline V gene data show CDR1 as ENHRY and CDR2 as SYGVKD. The CDR3 is made up of 16 amino acids. The CDR3 bases are TGTGCCATCAGTGAGTCGTGGCAGGGGCCCAAATCACCCCTCCACTTT. It codes for CAISESWQGPKSPLHF.

V gene TRBV9 combines with J gene TRBJ2-1, with 13 bases that match TRBD2. Germline assignment: CDR1 SGDLS and CDR2 YYNGEE. With 2 bases clipped from V and 6 bases from J, the junction kept 2 bases outside the gene matches. The length of the CDR3 is 15 residues. The CDR3 region is CASSVTSGGRNEQFF. The CDR3 region has the DNA TGTGCCAGCAGCGTGACTAGCGGGGGGCGCAATGAGCAGTTCTTC.

V and J are TRBV6-5 and TRBJ2-2; 7 nucleotides agree with TRBD1. Germline V gene sequence: CDR1 MNHEY, CDR2 SVGAGI. This CDR3 comprises 15 residues. Losses at the gene ends were 2 bases for V and 2 bases for J; bases not matched to a gene: 2. Here the CDR3 DNA reads TGTGCCAGCAGTTACGGGACAGCTAACACCGGGGAGCTGTTTTTT. Its protein product is CASSYGTANTGELFF.

The chain is built from TRBV7-6 and TRBJ2-5; perhaps TRBD1 as D (5 bases). This CDR3 has 13 residues. The germline V and J ends were trimmed by 5 bases and 5 bases, with 12 bases remaining between them. Looked up from germline, CDR1 is SGHVS and CDR2 is FNYEAQ. The CDR3 DNA reads TGTGCCAGCAGCCGCAGGGATCTGGAGACCCAGTACTTC. Protein product: CASSRRDLETQYF.

The V and J genes are TRBV5-1 and TRBJ2-2; D uncertain. Germline CDR1 SGHRS, CDR2 YFSETQ. Trimming cost V 2 bases and J 4 bases, with 12 bases left between them. There are 15 residues in the CDR3. CDR3 amino acids: CASSFGWQVTGELFF. Written as DNA, the CDR3 is TGCGCCAGCAGCTTCGGCTGGCAGGTCACCGGGGAGCTGTTTTTT.

The chain joins TRBV27 to TRBJ2-2; no firm D call. The CDR3 length is 17 residues. Germline values: CDR1 MNHEY, CDR2 SMNVEV (reference sequence). Deletions cut 5 bases from V and 3 bases from J, with 19 bases between. The CDR3 nucleotides are TGTGCCAGCAGTCCCCCACGTTCAGGAGAGGACACCGGGGAGCTGTTTTTT. It encodes CASSPPRSGEDTGELFF.

The chain couples TRBV19 to TRBJ2-7; TRBD2 matches at 7 bases. Germline CDR1 is LNHDA and CDR2 is SQIVND (reference sequence). The CDR3 runs 15 residues. V was pared by 0 bases and J by 0 bases, with 2 bases of the junction left unmatched. The CDR3 DNA is TGTGCCAGTAGTATAGAAGGCGGGGGCTCCTACGAGCAGTACTTC. Translated, it gives CASSIEGGGSYEQYF. Supplemented by reference TRBV19 and TRBJ2-7, the full variable domain reads DGGITQSPKYLFRKEGQNVTLSCEQNLNHDAMYWYRQDPGQGLRLIYYSQIVNDFQKGDIAEGYSVSREKKESFPLTVTSAQKNPTAFYLCASSIEGGGSYEQYFGPGTRLTVT.

This chain connects TRBV28 to TRBJ1-2, with 8 bases aligning to TRBD1. This CDR3 contains 16 residues. After removal of 7 bases from V and 4 bases from J, the junction contained 14 bases not matched to a gene. CDR1 is MDHEN and CDR2 is SYDVKM in the germline V gene. This CDR3 reads CASTIPGRQGTYGYTF. CDR3 sequence (DNA): TGTGCCAGCACCATTCCCGGGAGACAGGGGACCTATGGCTACACCTTC.

This chain joins TRBV5-1 and TRBJ1-4; a weak D match, TRBD1 (6 bases). Germline lookup yields CDR1 SGHRS and CDR2 YFSETQ. The CDR3 extends over 14 amino acids. The V end was cut by 4 bases, the J end by 3 bases, with 10 bases between. The CDR3 region has the DNA TGCGCCAGCAGCGCAGGGGTTCCTAATGAAAAACTGTTTTTT. Translated: CASSAGVPNEKLFF.

The chain links TRBV6-5 to TRBJ1-1; the match to TRBD1 covers 7 bases. Looked up from germline, CDR1 is MNHEY and CDR2 is SVGAGI. The CDR3 has 13 amino acids. V shed 4 bases, J shed 5 bases, and the junction held 4 bases outside the gene matches. CDR3 coding DNA: TGTGCCAGCAGTTCGCAGGGGGGGACTGAAGCTTTCTTT. Translating it yields CASSSQGGTEAFF.